Below, 28 T cell receptor beta chains from the same sample are listed, as sequenced in a study of shared clonotypes between healthy human individuals. Naive-designated CD8 cells lacked CD45RO, were positively enriched for CCR7, and omitted terminally differentiated effector memory CD45RA+ cells. Data came from immunoSEQ multiplex PCR; TCRdb stores just in-frame clones and leaves some out. The sample shows around 2,000,000 clones, over 85% of them seen only once. Sequences were obtained from naive CD8+ T cells sorted from blood. Every receptor here comes from a man aged 18 to 30 in good health.

For this clone: In the same sample, other DNA sequences code for this CDR3. This sequence joins TRBV27 and TRBJ1-5, with D hard to call. This CDR3 spans 14 amino acids. V was trimmed by 2 bases and J by 1 base, leaving 6 bases between them. CDR1 and CDR2 from the germline V gene are MNHEY and SMNVEV (reference sequence). In DNA, the CDR3 is TGTGCCAGCAGTTTAACCCTAAGCAATCAGCCCCAGCATTTT. Translated, it gives CASSLTLSNQPQHF.

This sequence joins TRBV5-6 and TRBJ2-7, with D unclear. The V end lost 2 bases, the J end lost 2 bases, and 11 bases lay between the germline ends. The CDR3 covers 14 residues. CDR1 SGHDT and CDR2 YYEEEE come from the germline V gene. The CDR3 DNA reads as TGTGCCAGCAGCTTAGCGTCAACCGCCTACGAGCAGTACTTC. As protein: CASSLASTAYEQYF.

V and J are TRBV10-2 and TRBJ2-2, with a tentative D call TRBD2 (5 bases). The ends were cut back, 2 bases at V and 2 bases at J, with 9 bases in the middle. The CDR3 runs 15 residues. CDR1 is WSHSY, CDR2 SAAADI, per germline. The CDR3 sequence: CASSEIGLNTGELFF. The CDR3 region has the DNA TGCGCCAGCAGTGAGATTGGACTCAACACCGGGGAGCTGTTTTTT.

J is TRBJ2-3 and V is TRBV28; perhaps TRBD2 as D (6 bases). CDR1 and CDR2 (germline): MDHEN, SYDVKM. The ends were cut back, 3 bases at V and 0 bases at J, with 19 bases in the middle. This CDR3 comprises 18 residues. CDR3 amino acids: CASSFGIAESTSTDTQYF. In DNA form, the CDR3 reads TGTGCCAGCAGTTTCGGGATAGCGGAATCCACTAGCACAGATACGCAGTATTTT.

This chain links TRBV6-5 with TRBJ2-1, with 7 bases fitting TRBD2. V lost 11 bases and J lost 4; bases outside the gene matches: 11. The CDR3 has 14 residues. From germline, CDR1 is MNHEY and CDR2 SVGAGI. The DNA of the CDR3 is TGTGCCGCAGGGTTTGGCGGGAGTTACAATGAGCAGTTCTTC. This gives the protein CAAGFGGSYNEQFF.

The chain couples TRBV19 to TRBJ2-1; 7 nucleotides align to TRBD2. V was pared by 6 bases and J by 5 bases, with 7 bases of the junction left unmatched. Germline V gene data show CDR1 as LNHDA and CDR2 as SQIVND (reference sequence). The CDR3 totals 14 residues. This CDR3 is CASSQASGDNEQFF. Here the CDR3 DNA reads TGTGCCAGTAGCCAAGCTAGCGGCGACAATGAGCAGTTCTTC.

The chain joins TRBV12-5 to TRBJ2-7; 7 bases are shared with TRBD1. CDR1 and CDR2 (germline): LGHNT, FRNRAP. This CDR3 has 12 residues. V was pared by 1 base and J by 6 bases, with 0 bases of the junction left unmatched. The CDR3 nucleotides read TGTGCTAGTGGTTTGGGGACAGGCGAGCAGTACTTC. This sequence encodes CASGLGTGEQYF.

This chain uses TRBV27 with TRBJ1-2, with D perhaps TRBD1 (5 bases). The germline V gene encodes CDR1 MNHEY and CDR2 SMNVEV (reference sequence). The CDR3 runs 15 residues. V gave up 5 bases and J gave up 0 bases, with 13 bases separating them. The CDR3 DNA follows: TGTGCCAGCAGTCCAGGGCCCGGAGCTAACTATGGCTACACCTTC. Translating it yields CASSPGPGANYGYTF.

The rearrangement uses TRBV7-3 and TRBJ2-3; the match to TRBD1 covers 8 bases. The germline V gene has CDR1 SGHTA and CDR2 FQGTGA. Trimming at V came to 5 bases and at J to 2 bases, leaving 9 bases not matched to a gene. This CDR3 spans 16 amino acids. In nucleotides, the CDR3 is TGTGCCAGCAGCCCCGTGACAGGGGCTACCACAGATACGCAGTATTTT. Translation gives CASSPVTGATTDTQYF.

The V and J genes are TRBV7-9 and TRBJ2-7; the D call may be TRBD1 or TRBD2 (5 bases each). From germline, CDR1 is SEHNR and CDR2 FQNEAQ (reference sequence). Trimming removed 4 bases at V and 2 bases at J, with 12 bases between. CDR3 length: 14 amino acids. The CDR3 spells CASSSGTYTYEQYF. The CDR3, as DNA: TGTGCCAGCAGCTCCGGGACCTACACCTACGAGCAGTACTTC.

In DNA form, the CDR3 reads TGTGCCAGCCATGCTAGCGGGGATTCCTACGAGCAGTACTTC. Amino acids: CASHASGDSYEQYF. This chain uses TRBV27 with TRBJ2-7; 9 nucleotides line up with TRBD2. This CDR3 spans 14 amino acids. V shed 8 bases, J shed 1 base, and the junction held 6 bases outside the gene matches. Germline lookup yields CDR1 MNHEY and CDR2 SMNVEV (reference sequence).

The chain uses TRBV19 and TRBJ1-2; no definite D call. This CDR3 spans 12 amino acids. Trimming cost V 10 bases and J 0 bases, with 9 bases left between them. Germline V gene data show CDR1 as LNHDA and CDR2 as SQIVND (reference sequence). This CDR3 reads CAIITPNYGYTF. Here the CDR3 DNA reads TGTGCCATTATAACACCTAACTATGGCTACACCTTC. The full variable domain, completed using reference TRBV19 and TRBJ1-2, is DGGITQSPKYLFRKEGQNVTLSCEQNLNHDAMYWYRQDPGQGLRLIYYSQIVNDFQKGDIAEGYSVSREKKESFPLTVTSAQKNPTAFYLCAIITPNYGYTFGSGTRLTVV.

This chain connects TRBV11-2 to TRBJ1-4, with 8 bases fitting TRBD1. This CDR3 has 17 residues. Germline CDR1 and CDR2: SGHAT and FQNNGV. Unmatched junction bases numbered 9, after V lost 5 bases and J lost 1 base. CDR3 bases: TGTGCCAGCAGCACACGGACAGGGTGGGAAACTAATGAAAAACTGTTTTTT. The encoded protein is CASSTRTGWETNEKLFF.

This chain joins TRBV29-1 and TRBJ2-7; 7 bases align to TRBD2. Germline V lookup: CDR1 SQVTM, CDR2 ANQGSEA. V shed 6 bases and J 0 bases; nucleotides not matched to a gene: 11. CDR3 length equals 15 residues. The CDR3 protein is CSVDPASGYSYEQYF. The DNA for the CDR3 is TGCAGCGTAGACCCGGCTAGCGGATACTCCTACGAGCAGTACTTC.

The chain carries TRBV4-3 and TRBJ2-2, with 11 bases identical to TRBD2. Trimming at V came to 3 bases and at J to 0 bases, leaving 15 bases not matched to a gene. The germline V gene has CDR1 LGHNA and CDR2 YSLEER. CDR3 length equals 21 residues. The CDR3 sequence is CASSHLLAGESLTANTGELFF. CDR3 coding DNA: TGCGCCAGCAGCCATCTACTAGCGGGGGAATCCTTAACCGCGAACACCGGGGAGCTGTTTTTT.

The chain combines TRBV25-1 with TRBJ1-4; no clear D gene. Trimming shortened V by 1 base and J by 6 bases, and 6 bases separated the two germline ends. CDR1 is MGHDK, CDR2 SYGVNS, per germline. The CDR3 sequence is 13 residues long. CDR3 in amino acids: CASSEFGDEKLFF. CDR3 nucleotides: TGTGCCAGCAGTGAATTTGGGGATGAAAAACTGTTTTTT.

CDR3 sequence (DNA): TGTGCCAGCAGCCCTGGACAGGGGGCAAGGGAAAAACTGTTTTTT. It translates to CASSPGQGAREKLFF. This chain connects TRBV11-2 to TRBJ1-4, with 11 nucleotides matching TRBD1. Germline-derived CDR1 and CDR2 are SGHAT and FQNNGV. The CDR3 covers 15 residues. V gave up 5 bases and J gave up 8 bases; unmatched junction bases: 7.

The V and J genes are TRBV6-1 and TRBJ1-1; perhaps TRBD1 as D (5 bases). The V gene's germline CDR1 is MNHNS and CDR2 SASEGT. The ends were cut back, 2 bases at V and 6 bases at J, with 13 bases in the middle. The CDR3 covers 14 residues. The CDR3 spells CASSEWVGGAEAFF. CDR3 bases: TGTGCCAGCAGTGAATGGGTCGGAGGGGCTGAAGCTTTCTTT.

The chain recombines TRBV28 with TRBJ1-3; 8 bases agree with TRBD1. Germline V gene lookup returns CDR1 MDHEN and CDR2 SYDVKM. The CDR3 is 15 amino acids. V lost 8 bases to trimming and J lost 3 bases; unmatched junction nucleotides: 9. CDR3 nucleotides: TGTGCCAGCGGTGATGGACAGGGTTATGGAAACACCATATATTTT. It codes for CASGDGQGYGNTIYF.

The chain uses TRBV4-1 and TRBJ2-7; the D gene is possibly TRBD2 (5 bases). The CDR3 spans 15 residues. The germline V and J ends were trimmed by 1 base and 1 base, with 11 bases remaining between them. Looked up from germline, CDR1 is MGHRA and CDR2 is YSYEKL. The CDR3 DNA follows: TGCGCCAGCAGCCAAGGAATGGGCGGGTCCTACGAGCAGTACTTC. Translated: CASSQGMGGSYEQYF.

This sequence joins TRBV14 and TRBJ2-1, with TRBD2 identical over 9 bases. The CDR3 runs 18 residues. The J segment lost 3 bases and the V segment lost 0 bases, leaving 9 bases of the junction unmatched. Germline CDR1 is SGHDN and CDR2 is FVKESK. CDR3 bases: TGTGCCAGCAGCCAAGATGAGGTAGCGGGGGCCCGCTACAATGAGCAGTTCTTC. It is translated as CASSQDEVAGARYNEQFF.

The V and J genes are TRBV5-6 and TRBJ2-2; maybe TRBD1 (6 bases). CDR3 size: 14 residues. Germline V gives CDR1 SGHDT, CDR2 YYEEEE. V was clipped by 4 bases and J by 1 base, with 8 bases between them. CDR3 sequence reads: CASSPGENTGELFF. The CDR3 bases are TGTGCCAGCAGCCCAGGGGAGAACACCGGGGAGCTGTTTTTT.

Points on this clone: The same CDR3 can be traced to other DNA sequences in this sample. V is TRBV5-6 and J is TRBJ1-1; no clear D. Between the trimmed V and J ends, which lost 0 bases and 4 bases, there was a span of 10 bases. The CDR3 extends over 14 amino acids. CDR1 is SGHDT, CDR2 YYEEEE, per germline. The CDR3 nucleotides read TGTGCCAGCAGCTTGGGGGTAGGGCTCACTGAAGCTTTCTTT. Residues: CASSLGVGLTEAFF. Full variable domain (rest looked up from reference TRBV5-6 and TRBJ1-1): DAGVTQSPTHLIKTRGQQVTLRCSPKSGHDTVSWYQQALGQGPQFIFQYYEEEERQRGNFPDRFSGHQFPNYSSELNVNALLLGDSALYLCASSLGVGLTEAFFGQGTRLTVV.

The chain links TRBV5-6 to TRBJ1-1; 8 nucleotides line up with TRBD1. The germline CDR1 and CDR2 sequences are SGHDT and YYEEEE. V was pared by 0 bases and J by 3 bases, with 1 base of the junction left unmatched. This CDR3 region has 14 residues. CDR3 sequence reads: CASSLGQGYTEAFF. The CDR3 nucleotides read TGTGCCAGCAGCTTGGGACAGGGGTACACTGAAGCTTTCTTT.

V and J are TRBV7-9 and TRBJ2-2; D not resolved. This CDR3 spans 14 amino acids. The germline V and J ends were trimmed by 4 bases and 3 bases, with 9 bases remaining between them. Germline CDR1 is SEHNR and CDR2 is FQNEAQ (reference sequence). The CDR3: CASSSKFDTGELFF. In DNA form, the CDR3 reads TGTGCCAGCAGCTCAAAATTTGACACCGGGGAGCTGTTTTTT.

CDR3: CASSEYPSGRANTGELFF. In DNA, the CDR3 is TGTGCCAGCAGTGAATATCCTAGCGGGAGGGCGAACACCGGGGAGCTGTTTTTT. The gene calls are TRBV6-1 and TRBJ2-2; 12 positions match TRBD2. The ends lost 2 bases at V and 0 bases at J; junction bases unmatched: 4. Per the germline V gene, CDR1 is MNHNS and CDR2 is SASEGT. The CDR3 has 18 amino acids.

The chain couples TRBV7-6 to TRBJ2-1; 9 bases map to TRBD2. This CDR3 spans 16 amino acids. Per the germline V gene, CDR1 is SGHVS and CDR2 is FNYEAQ. Germline trimming cut 1 base from V and 10 bases from J; bases unmatched to any gene: 11. This chain's CDR3 is CASSLVASGVVDEQFF. The CDR3 DNA is TGTGCCAGCAGCTTAGTGGCTAGCGGGGTCGTAGACGAGCAGTTCTTC.

This chain joins TRBV28 and TRBJ2-3, with TRBD2 identical over 8 bases. Trimming took 8 bases from V and 4 from J; bases not matched to a gene: 14. Germline-derived CDR1 and CDR2 are MDHEN and SYDVKM. The CDR3 is 16 residues long. CDR3 sequence (DNA): TGTGCCAGCGGAGTTTACGGGGGGGCCCACGCAGATACGCAGTATTTT. This codes for CASGVYGGAHADTQYF.